Listed here are 10 T cell receptor beta chains from one sample, sequenced in a study of CXCR3-negative and CXCR3-positive naive CD8 T cells. Study-level results: TRB CDR3s were more hydrophobic in CXCR3-positive than in CXCR3-negative naive cells.

These receptors are not linked to any known antigen. UMI-labeled 5' RACE TRB cDNA libraries were prepared from the cells. TCRdb reanalyzed the 5' RACE reads, giving one entry per CDR3 protein sequence and no DNA. The sample table includes fewer than 140,000 distinct CDR3 sequences. Sequencing used naive CXCR3+ CD8+ T cells from blood. Subset given: CD45RO-CCR7+CD27+CD95- naive CD8+ T cells expressing CXCR3 (TNR3+). These receptor sequences come from a human donor in good health. Some clones in this sample may be carry-over from other donors' samples.

The chain employs TRBV6-2 or TRBV6-3 and TRBJ2-1. Germline CDR1 MNHEY, CDR2 SVGEGT. The CDR3 runs to 12 residues. The CDR3 sequence: CASSPSVDEQFF.

The genes are TRBV5-4 and TRBJ2-7; TCRdb designates TRBD1, a call that cannot be tested without DNA. Germline CDR1 SGHNT, CDR2 YYREEE (reference sequence). The CDR3 length is 15 residues. The CDR3 here is CASSSRDGRFYEQYF.

The gene calls are TRBV7-6 and TRBJ1-1. The CDR3 is 15 amino acids. Germline assignment: CDR1 SGHVS and CDR2 FNYEAQ. This CDR3 is CASSFKSGRGTEAFF.

The J gene is TRBJ2-1, the V gene TRBV9; TCRdb designates TRBD1, a call that cannot be tested without DNA. CDR1 and CDR2 from the germline V gene are SGDLS and YYNGEE. CDR3 length: 15 residues. The CDR3 loop is CASSPPGRGGNEQFF.

V is TRBV30 and J is TRBJ2-1; TCRdb designates TRBD1, a call that cannot be tested without DNA. CDR1 is GTSNPN, CDR2 SVGIG, per germline (reference sequence). This CDR3 has 14 residues. CDR3 region: CAWTPTGLTDEQFF.

The chain uses TRBV5-1 and TRBJ2-7. The CDR3 is 14 amino acids. From germline, CDR1 is SGHRS and CDR2 YFSETQ. CDR3 protein: CASSWGVGAYEQYF.

The chain carries TRBV28 and TRBJ2-7; there is no DNA to check the TCRdb D call of TRBD1. The CDR3 runs 15 residues. Per germline, CDR1 MDHEN and CDR2 SYDVKM. The CDR3 protein is CASKWRDRAIYEQYF.

The CDR3 loop reads CASSVEASGGAPLNEQFF. The genes are TRBV9 and TRBJ2-1; the D gene TCRdb calls, TRBD2, cannot be checked with no DNA. Germline V gene sequence: CDR1 SGDLS, CDR2 YYNGEE. CDR3 length: 18 residues.

V and J are TRBV7-9 and TRBJ1-1. CDR3 length equals 13 residues. Germline loops: CDR1 SEHNR, CDR2 FQNEAQ (reference sequence). The chain's CDR3 is CASNPSENTEAFF.

This chain connects TRBV10-3 to TRBJ2-7; TCRdb picks TRBD1, but there is no DNA to check that call. CDR1 ENHRY and CDR2 SYGVKD come from the germline V gene. CDR3 length: 15 amino acids. The CDR3 region is CAISEPQTGNHEQYF.